Below are 23 T cell receptor beta chains sequenced from a single sample in a study of CD8 T cells in ankylosing spondylitis. Via MiXCR, TCRdb re-called the 5' RACE reads, giving one row per CDR3 protein. This table holds 250,000 to 400,000 distinct CDR3 sequences, approximately 10% found once. The sequenced sample was blood, either unsorted or a sorted T cell fraction (not recorded which). The receptor set was obtained from a female donor with ankylosing spondylitis or in good health (not recorded which).

The sample holds many counts of this clonotype. The chain recombines TRBV12-3 or TRBV12-4 with TRBJ2-5; 7 bases line up with TRBD1. The CDR3 is 14 residues long. Trimming at V came to 3 bases and at J to 5 bases, leaving 6 bases not matched to a gene. CDR3 protein: CASSLPTGTETQYF. The DNA for the CDR3 is TGTGCCAGCAGTTTGCCGACAGGGACGGAGACCCAGTACTTC.

This clonotype was seen ten or more times. This chain links TRBV20-1 with TRBJ2-7, with TRBD1 identical over 10 bases. The length of the CDR3 is 12 residues. V dropped 6 bases and J dropped 4; count of bases not matched to a gene: 3. Germline V gives CDR1 DFQATT, CDR2 SNEGSKA (reference sequence). The CDR3 nucleotides read TGCAGTGCCAGGACAGGGGGATACGAGCAGTACTTC. Protein sequence: CSARTGGYEQYF.

This clonotype was seen ten or more times. The chain uses TRBV20-1 and TRBJ2-7; TRBD2 matches 7 bases. The CDR3 loop spans 13 amino acids. V gave up 2 bases and J gave up 0 bases; unmatched junction bases: 1. CDR1 is DFQATT and CDR2 is SNEGSKA in the germline V gene (reference sequence). Written as DNA, the CDR3 is TGCAGTGCTAGAAGCGGGGCCTCCTACGAGCAGTACTTC. This translates into CSARSGASYEQYF.

This clonotype was detected many times. This chain links TRBV2 with TRBJ2-2; no clear D. V lost 6 bases and J 3 bases, leaving 14 bases between the germline ends. The CDR3 is 15 amino acids. Germline CDR1 is SNHLY and CDR2 is FYNNEI. The CDR3 here is CASRRLKPDTGELFF. CDR3 nucleotide sequence: TGTGCCAGCAGGAGACTCAAACCAGACACCGGGGAGCTGTTTTTT.

This clonotype has just a few counts. The J gene is TRBJ2-1, the V gene TRBV7-9; D not certain. Germline values: CDR1 SEHNR, CDR2 FQNEAQ (reference sequence). V lost 5 bases and J 7 bases, leaving 15 bases between the germline ends. The CDR3 has 14 amino acids. The CDR3 bases are TGTGCCAGCAGCCCGCGACCCTTGGGGAATGAGCAGTTCTTC. Its translation is CASSPRPLGNEQFF.

The chain couples TRBV20-1 to TRBJ2-5; possibly TRBD2 for D (5 bases). This CDR3 is 13 amino acids long. Looked up from germline, CDR1 is DFQATT and CDR2 is SNEGSKA (reference sequence). The chain's CDR3 is CGLGSSGGETQYF. As DNA, the CDR3 is TGCGGACTGGGGTCCTCAGGAGGAGAGACCCAGTACTTC.

This chain joins TRBV7-9 and TRBJ2-7; 8 bases align to TRBD1. The CDR3 has 14 amino acids. CDR1 and CDR2 from the germline V gene are SEHNR and FQNEAQ (reference sequence). Trimming cost V 8 bases and J 2 bases; bases outside gene matches: 8. The chain's CDR3 is CASAPRTGPYEQYF. DNA of the CDR3: TGTGCCAGCGCTCCTCGGACAGGGCCCTACGAGCAGTACTTC.

The chain is built from TRBV27 and TRBJ2-5, with D possibly TRBD2 on 5 matching bases. Germline CDR1 reads MNHEY; CDR2 reads SMNVEV (reference sequence). CDR3 length: 15 amino acids. Trimming removed 7 bases from V and 5 bases from J, with 20 bases in between. Here the CDR3 reads CASKVNRGSGETQYF. The CDR3 nucleotides read TGTGCCAGCAAGGTTAATCGGGGATCGGGTGAGACCCAGTACTTC.

The chain recombines TRBV5-5 with TRBJ1-1; no clear D gene. CDR1 SGHKS and CDR2 YYEKEE come from the germline V gene (reference sequence). The CDR3 runs 15 residues. V dropped 0 bases and J dropped 6 bases, with 15 bases sitting between them. The CDR3 sequence is CASSLEPEKWAEAFF. DNA for the CDR3: TGTGCCAGCAGCTTGGAACCCGAAAAATGGGCTGAAGCTTTCTTT.

This clonotype was detected only a few times. The genes are TRBV9 and TRBJ2-3, with TRBD1 matching 8 bases. This CDR3 region has 14 residues. V dropped 3 bases and J dropped 3; count of bases not matched to a gene: 3. Germline CDR1 and CDR2: SGDLS and YYNGEE. DNA for the CDR3: TGTGCCAGCAGCGCCCGGACAGGGACAGATACGCAGTATTTT. Protein sequence: CASSARTGTDTQYF.

There are many counts of this clonotype. V usage is TRBV28 and J usage is TRBJ2-7; 7 bases fit TRBD1. The CDR3 covers 17 residues. Looked up from germline, CDR1 is MDHEN and CDR2 is SYDVKM. Trimming took 4 bases from V and 0 from J; bases not matched to a gene: 12. CDR3 bases: TGTGCCAGCAGTTCCCCAGGGGACAGAACTTACTCCTACGAGCAGTACTTC. As protein: CASSSPGDRTYSYEQYF.

This clonotype was seen a few times. The rearrangement joins TRBV12-3 or TRBV12-4 to TRBJ2-5; 12 positions agree with TRBD1. The CDR3 extends over 17 amino acids. The junction had 12 bases not matched to a gene; V was cut back by 5 bases and J by 5 bases. CDR3 loop: CASSPPTGTGGAETQYF. In DNA form, the CDR3 reads TGTGCCAGCAGTCCACCGACGGGGACAGGGGGCGCGGAGACCCAGTACTTC.

On this clonotype: A much bigger clone sits one base away, suggesting this may be a read error. This chain links TRBV20-1 with TRBJ1-4; D unresolved. Germline assignment: CDR1 DFQATT and CDR2 SNEGSKA (reference sequence). The CDR3 length is 14 residues. The germline V and J ends were trimmed by 6 bases and 5 bases, with 16 bases remaining between them. The CDR3 sequence: CSAPSGRSNEKLFF. CDR3 DNA: TGCAGTGCCCCTTCGGGCAGAAGCAATGAAAAACTGTTTTTT.

There are many counts of this clonotype. The rearrangement links TRBV28 to TRBJ2-7; D is unresolved. Germline CDR1 reads MDHEN; CDR2 reads SYDVKM. V was shortened by 6 bases and J by 5 bases, with 20 bases between the two germline ends. The CDR3 runs 15 residues. CDR3 coding DNA: TGTGCCAGCAGCGACGACACGCATTCAGTGCACGAGCAGTACTTC. It specifies CASSDDTHSVHEQYF. The variable domain in full, with the rest retrieved from reference TRBV28 and TRBJ2-7, is DVKVTQSSRYLVKRTGEKVFLECVQDMDHENMFWYRQDPGLGLRLIYFSYDVKMKEKGDIPEGYSVSREKKERFSLILESASTNQTSMYLCASSDDTHSVHEQYFGPGTRLTVT.

This clonotype showed up many times. V is TRBV5-1 and J is TRBJ2-5; D uncertain. Trimming took 0 bases from V and 5 from J, leaving 11 bases between them. Per germline, CDR1 SGHRS and CDR2 YFSETQ. This CDR3 is 14 amino acids long. CDR3: CASSLEGLGETQYF. The CDR3 DNA follows: TGCGCCAGCAGCTTGGAAGGGCTTGGGGAGACCCAGTACTTC. Looking up the rest from reference TRBV5-1 and TRBJ2-5 gives the full variable domain: KAGVTQTPRYLIKTRGQQVTLSCSPISGHRSVSWYQQTPGQGLQFLFEYFSETQRNKGNFPGRFSGRQFSNSRSEMNVSTLELGDSALYLCASSLEGLGETQYFGPGTRLLVL.

This clonotype was picked up many times. This sequence joins TRBV20-1 and TRBJ1-5, with no clear D. Trimming cost V 6 bases and J 3 bases, with 12 bases left between them. Germline-derived CDR1 and CDR2 are DFQATT and SNEGSKA (reference sequence). CDR3 length: 13 amino acids. CDR3 nucleotide sequence: TGCAGTGCCCGACTAGGGAACAATCAGCCCCAGCATTTT. This encodes CSARLGNNQPQHF.

This clonotype has only a few counts. J is TRBJ2-1 and V is TRBV5-1, with 8 bases aligning to TRBD1. The CDR3 has 16 residues. J lost 8 bases, V lost 0 bases, and 10 bases had no gene match. CDR1 and CDR2 (germline): SGHRS, YFSETQ. The CDR3 spells CASSLVGQGAYYEQFF. CDR3 nucleotides: TGCGCCAGCAGCTTGGTCGGGCAGGGGGCTTACTATGAGCAGTTCTTC.

This clonotype was seen many times. The chain recombines TRBV5-1 with TRBJ2-1; the D call may be TRBD1 or TRBD2 (5 bases each). Trimming left V 4 bases short and J 7 bases short, with 18 bases between. The CDR3 has 15 amino acids. The V gene's germline CDR1 is SGHRS and CDR2 YFSETQ. The CDR3 nucleotides read TGCGCCAGCAGCAGAAAGCAGGGAGCTGAAAATGAGCAGTTCTTC. Translated, it gives CASSRKQGAENEQFF.

This clonotype showed up many times. The rearrangement links TRBV9 to TRBJ1-1; D unresolved. The V and J ends lost 6 bases and 1 base respectively, with 10 bases between them. There are 13 residues in the CDR3. Germline CDR1 SGDLS, CDR2 YYNGEE. For the CDR3, the DNA is TGTGCCAGCACCCTAAGTTGGAACACTGAAGCTTTCTTT. It is translated as CASTLSWNTEAFF.

Ten or more counts support this clonotype. The rearrangement joins TRBV7-2 to TRBJ2-7; 9 nucleotides match TRBD1. V gave up 1 base and J gave up 5 bases; unmatched junction bases: 6. This CDR3 has 15 amino acids. Looked up from germline, CDR1 is SGHTA and CDR2 is FQGNSA. In DNA, the CDR3 is TGTGCCAGCAGCTTAGTGTTTGGACAGGGGAACGAGCAGTACTTC. It is translated as CASSLVFGQGNEQYF.

This chain connects TRBV18 to TRBJ2-7, with a weak D call TRBD1 (6 bases). CDR1 KGHSH and CDR2 LQKENI come from the germline V gene. V lost 1 base, J lost 7 bases, and 8 bases lay in between. This CDR3 is built from 12 residues. CDR3 protein: CASSPLTGEQYF. CDR3 DNA: TGTGCCAGCTCACCACTTACAGGGGAGCAGTACTTC. Supplemented by reference TRBV18 and TRBJ2-7, the full variable domain reads NAGVMQNPRHLVRRRGQEARLRCSPMKGHSHVYWYRQLPEEGLKFMVYLQKENIIDESGMPKERFSAEFPKEGPSILRIQQVVRGDSAAYFCASSPLTGEQYFGPGTRLTVT.

This clonotype was counted ten times or more. The chain joins TRBV20-1 to TRBJ1-2, with D unresolved. V was pared by 3 bases and J by 8 bases, with 19 bases between. The germline gives CDR1 DFQATT, CDR2 SNEGSKA (reference sequence). This CDR3 region has 14 residues. CDR3 DNA: TGCAGTGCTAGTTATAGGCAGTCGTCGGAGGGCTACACCTTC. Encoded protein: CSASYRQSSEGYTF.

The chain couples TRBV7-9 to TRBJ1-2; no reliable D call. In germline, CDR1 is SEHNR, CDR2 FQNEAQ (reference sequence). Trimming pared 2 bases from V and 6 bases from J, leaving 22 bases between. This CDR3 spans 17 amino acids. The CDR3 is CASSLRLRNLPGDGYTF. Here the CDR3 DNA reads TGTGCCAGCAGCTTAAGGCTGAGGAACTTACCCGGAGATGGCTACACCTTC.